These 18 T cell receptor beta chains were sequenced from one sample in a study of blood T cell repertoires in COVID-19. Clones were read by immunoSEQ multiplex PCR, and TCRdb kept only the in-frame ones, dropping some. The data contain 150,000 to 200,000 clones, under 85% of them singletons. Material: peripheral blood. The receptors here all came from a man aged 60 to 75 with active or convalescent COVID-19.

There are many counts of this clone. The chain recombines TRBV19 with TRBJ1-1; 10 bases are a match to TRBD1. The CDR3 has 15 residues. Germline loops: CDR1 LNHDA, CDR2 SQIVND (reference sequence). V shed 7 bases and J 6 bases; nucleotides not matched to a gene: 11. CDR3 nucleotides: TGTGCCAGTACCCCCCTCGGACAGGGGGGCGCTGAAGCTTTCTTT. Its translation: CASTPLGQGGAEAFF.

A remark on this clone: Other DNA sequences in this specimen translate into the identical CDR3. The V and J genes are TRBV27 and TRBJ2-5; 7 bases match TRBD2. Germline V gives CDR1 MNHEY, CDR2 SMNVEV (reference sequence). The ends lost 0 bases at V and 5 bases at J; junction bases unmatched: 0. The CDR3 runs 13 residues. This chain's CDR3 is CASSLSGGETQYF. The CDR3 DNA sequence: TGTGCCAGCAGTTTATCGGGGGGGGAGACCCAGTACTTC.

The sample holds a few counts of this clone. The chain employs TRBV19 and TRBJ1-2; D ambiguous. The V end was cut by 4 bases, the J end by 1 base, with 4 bases between. Germline loops: CDR1 LNHDA, CDR2 SQIVND (reference sequence). The CDR3 length is 12 residues. The CDR3: CASSKLNYGYTF. The CDR3 DNA follows: TGTGCCAGTAGTAAGCTTAACTATGGCTACACCTTC. Variable domain in full (rest from reference TRBV19 and TRBJ1-2): DGGITQSPKYLFRKEGQNVTLSCEQNLNHDAMYWYRQDPGQGLRLIYYSQIVNDFQKGDIAEGYSVSREKKESFPLTVTSAQKNPTAFYLCASSKLNYGYTFGSGTRLTVV.

The chain recombines TRBV7-3 with TRBJ1-2; no definite D call. V was pared by 1 base and J by 3 bases, with 6 bases between. The CDR3 is 13 amino acids. Germline-derived CDR1 and CDR2 are SGHTA and FQGTGA. In DNA, the CDR3 is TGTGCCAGCAGCTTAAAGAGTGACTATGGCTACACCTTC. Its translation is CASSLKSDYGYTF.

V usage is TRBV19 and J usage is TRBJ2-3; 8 positions match TRBD2. Trimming cost V 4 bases and J 5 bases; bases outside gene matches: 5. This CDR3 region has 14 residues. Germline values: CDR1 LNHDA, CDR2 SQIVND (reference sequence). The CDR3 reads CASSKEGLVDTQYF. The CDR3 DNA is TGTGCCAGTAGTAAGGAGGGACTAGTAGATACGCAGTATTTT. The variable domain in full, completed from reference TRBV19 and TRBJ2-3, reads DGGITQSPKYLFRKEGQNVTLSCEQNLNHDAMYWYRQDPGQGLRLIYYSQIVNDFQKGDIAEGYSVSREKKESFPLTVTSAQKNPTAFYLCASSKEGLVDTQYFGPGTRLTVL.

As DNA, the CDR3 is TGTGCCAGCAGCTCGGGACTAGCGGAGCTCTACGAGCAGTACTTC. Translation gives CASSSGLAELYEQYF. The rearrangement joins TRBV7-9 to TRBJ2-7, with 11 bases that match TRBD2. The germline gives CDR1 SEHNR, CDR2 FQNEAQ (reference sequence). CDR3 length: 15 amino acids. V gave up 4 bases and J gave up 3 bases; unmatched junction bases: 5.

The chain employs TRBV20-1 and TRBJ2-1, with 8 bases fitting TRBD2. This CDR3 has 15 amino acids. Trimming removed 3 bases from V and 12 bases from J; junction bases left unmatched: 16. The germline V gene encodes CDR1 DFQATT and CDR2 SNEGSKA (reference sequence). The CDR3 here is CSASPTSAGGRGQFF. CDR3 DNA: TGCAGTGCTAGTCCGACTAGCGCCGGCGGTCGTGGGCAGTTCTTC.

This clone has only one observation. The junction does not match germline at one end; this may be a read error. The chain combines TRBV3-1 (or the pseudogene TRBV3-2) with TRBJ1-2; 9 bases fit TRBD1. CDR1 LGHDT and CDR2 YNNKEL come from the germline V gene (reference sequence). The CDR3 extends over 14 amino acids. The CDR3 nucleotides are TGTGCCAGCACCCAACAGGGGGCTCGGTATGGCTACACCTTC. Encoded protein: CASTQQGARYGYTF.

The CDR3 coding sequence is TGTGCCAGCAGCTTAGGACCTAGCGGGAACACCGGGGAGCTGTTTTTT. Residues: CASSLGPSGNTGELFF. The gene calls are TRBV7-3 and TRBJ2-2; 7 bases match TRBD2. The CDR3 runs to 16 residues. The junction had 4 bases not matched to a gene; V was cut back by 2 bases and J by 1 base. Germline V lookup: CDR1 SGHTA, CDR2 FQGTGA.

V gene TRBV6-5 combines with J gene TRBJ2-1; 8 nucleotides align to TRBD1. Germline lookup yields CDR1 MNHEY and CDR2 SVGAGI. The CDR3 length is 13 residues. Trimming removed 6 bases from V and 7 bases from J; junction bases left unmatched: 5. CDR3 sequence reads: CASRETGANEQFF. In DNA form, the CDR3 reads TGTGCCAGCAGGGAGACAGGGGCTAATGAGCAGTTCTTC.

In this sample, this clone turned up a few times. The chain employs TRBV6-6 and TRBJ1-5; 8 bases map to TRBD1. CDR1 is MNHNY and CDR2 is SVGAGI in the germline V gene (reference sequence). Trimming removed 7 bases from V and 6 bases from J; junction bases left unmatched: 8. There are 14 residues in the CDR3. The CDR3 spells CASTTGGGTQPQHF. The CDR3, as DNA: TGTGCCAGCACCACAGGGGGGGGAACTCAGCCCCAGCATTTT.

The rearrangement links TRBV4-1 to TRBJ1-2; TRBD1 aligns across 7 bases. Germline V gives CDR1 MGHRA, CDR2 YSYEKL. The CDR3 is 16 amino acids. Unmatched junction bases numbered 12, after V lost 3 bases and J lost 5 bases. CDR3 in DNA: TGCGCCAGCAGCCACCAGGGGGTAAGACGAGGGTATGGCTACACCTTC. This translates into CASSHQGVRRGYGYTF.

The chain joins TRBV7-2 to TRBJ2-2; 9 nucleotides agree with TRBD2. The CDR3 is 17 residues long. Germline V lookup: CDR1 SGHTA, CDR2 FQGNSA. The junction had 10 bases not matched to a gene; V was cut back by 1 base and J by 7 bases. The CDR3 region has the DNA TGTGCCAGCAGCTTAGATGTGGCTAGCGGGAAGGTCGGGGAGCTGTTTTTT. Amino acid sequence: CASSLDVASGKVGELFF.

The chain has TRBV18 and TRBJ1-1; D is uncertain. Trimming took 3 bases from V and 1 from J, leaving 6 bases between them. This CDR3 is built from 13 residues. CDR1 is KGHSH and CDR2 is LQKENI in the germline V gene. The CDR3 nucleotides are TGTGCCAGCTCACCGGAGCAGAACACTGAAGCTTTCTTT. Protein: CASSPEQNTEAFF.

The chain couples TRBV19 to TRBJ2-5; D may be TRBD1 (6 bases). Germline V gene sequence: CDR1 LNHDA, CDR2 SQIVND (reference sequence). V gave up 6 bases and J gave up 1 base, with 9 bases separating them. The CDR3 spans 13 residues. DNA for the CDR3: TGTGCCAGTAGCGGACAGATCCAAGAGACCCAGTACTTC. It yields the protein CASSGQIQETQYF.

J is TRBJ2-7 and V is TRBV7-9; D is possibly TRBD1 (6 bases). The CDR3 has 14 residues. V was cut by 5 bases and J by 4 bases, with 15 bases left in between. The germline CDR1 and CDR2 sequences are SEHNR and FQNEAQ (reference sequence). CDR3 DNA: TGTGCCAGCAGCCCCCGGCAGGGGCCGTACGAGCAGTACTTC. Protein: CASSPRQGPYEQYF.

This chain uses TRBV7-9 with TRBJ1-1; D not resolved. The CDR3 covers 14 residues. Trimming left V 8 bases short and J 4 bases short, with 17 bases between. CDR1 and CDR2 (germline): SEHNR, FQNEAQ (reference sequence). The CDR3 DNA is TGTGCCAGCCTAGTCGCCACCGCCGGCACTGAAGCTTTCTTT. It specifies CASLVATAGTEAFF.

The genes are TRBV5-1 and TRBJ1-1; D is undetermined. The CDR3 sequence is 13 residues long. V was trimmed by 4 bases and J by 5 bases, leaving 12 bases between them. Germline CDR1 SGHRS, CDR2 YFSETQ. The CDR3 region has the DNA TGCGCCAGCAGCCACGACATTGGGACTGAAGCTTTCTTT. Its translation: CASSHDIGTEAFF. The full variable domain, completed using reference TRBV5-1 and TRBJ1-1, is KAGVTQTPRYLIKTRGQQVTLSCSPISGHRSVSWYQQTPGQGLQFLFEYFSETQRNKGNFPGRFSGRQFSNSRSEMNVSTLELGDSALYLCASSHDIGTEAFFGQGTRLTVV.